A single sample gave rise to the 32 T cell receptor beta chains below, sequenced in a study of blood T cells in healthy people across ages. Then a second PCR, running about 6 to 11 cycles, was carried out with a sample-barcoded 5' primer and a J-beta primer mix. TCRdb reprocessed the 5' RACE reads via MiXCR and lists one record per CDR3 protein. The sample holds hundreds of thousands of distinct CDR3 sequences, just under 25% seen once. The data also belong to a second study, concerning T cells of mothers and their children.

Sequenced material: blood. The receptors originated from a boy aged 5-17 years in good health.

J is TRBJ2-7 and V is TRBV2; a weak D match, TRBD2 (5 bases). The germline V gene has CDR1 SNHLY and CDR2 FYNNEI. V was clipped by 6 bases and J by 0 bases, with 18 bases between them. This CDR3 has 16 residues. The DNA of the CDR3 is TGTGCCAGCAGGGCGACCGACGGACTGAGCTCCTACGAGCAGTACTTC. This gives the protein CASRATDGLSSYEQYF.

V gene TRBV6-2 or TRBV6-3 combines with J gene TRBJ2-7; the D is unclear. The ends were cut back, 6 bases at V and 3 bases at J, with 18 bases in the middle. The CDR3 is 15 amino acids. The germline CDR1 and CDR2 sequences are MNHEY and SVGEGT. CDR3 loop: CASRNSQALNYEQYF. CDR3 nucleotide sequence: TGTGCCAGCAGGAACAGTCAGGCCCTCAACTACGAGCAGTACTTC.

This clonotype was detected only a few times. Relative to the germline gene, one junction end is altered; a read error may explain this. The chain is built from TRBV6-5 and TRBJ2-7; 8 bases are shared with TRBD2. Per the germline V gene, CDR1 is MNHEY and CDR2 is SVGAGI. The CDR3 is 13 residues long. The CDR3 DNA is TGTGCCAGCAGTTACTCGATCGGGGGGGAACAGAACTTC. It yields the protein CASSYSIGGEQNF.

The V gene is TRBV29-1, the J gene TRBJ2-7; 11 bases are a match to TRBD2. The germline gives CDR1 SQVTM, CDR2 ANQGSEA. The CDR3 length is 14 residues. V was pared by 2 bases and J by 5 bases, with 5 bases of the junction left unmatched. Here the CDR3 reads CSVENSGRANEQYF. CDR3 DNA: TGCAGCGTTGAAAATAGCGGGAGGGCCAACGAGCAGTACTTC.

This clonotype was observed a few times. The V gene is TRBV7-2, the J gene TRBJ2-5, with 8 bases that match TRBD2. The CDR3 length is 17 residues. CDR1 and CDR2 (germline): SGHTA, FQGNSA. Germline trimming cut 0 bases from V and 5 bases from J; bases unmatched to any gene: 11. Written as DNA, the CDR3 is TGTGCCAGCAGCTTAGCCGGTCGCGGGGGGAAGGGGGAGACCCAGTACTTC. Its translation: CASSLAGRGGKGETQYF.

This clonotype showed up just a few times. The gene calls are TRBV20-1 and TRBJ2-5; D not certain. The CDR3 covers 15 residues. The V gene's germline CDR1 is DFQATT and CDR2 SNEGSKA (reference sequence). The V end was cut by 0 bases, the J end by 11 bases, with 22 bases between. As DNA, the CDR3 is TGCAGTGCTAGAGATATTTCGGGTGCCGTTGGGCAGCAGTACTTC. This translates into CSARDISGAVGQQYF.

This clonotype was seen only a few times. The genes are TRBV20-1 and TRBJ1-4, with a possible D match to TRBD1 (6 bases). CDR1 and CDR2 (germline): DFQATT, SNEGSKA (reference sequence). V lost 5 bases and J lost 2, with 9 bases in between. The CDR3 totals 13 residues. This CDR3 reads CSASGDTNEKLFF. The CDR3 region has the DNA TGCAGTGCTTCAGGGGATACTAATGAAAAACTGTTTTTT.

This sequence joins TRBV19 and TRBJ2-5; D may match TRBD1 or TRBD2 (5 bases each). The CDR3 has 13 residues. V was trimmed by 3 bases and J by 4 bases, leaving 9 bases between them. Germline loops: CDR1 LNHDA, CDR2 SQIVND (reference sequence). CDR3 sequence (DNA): TGTGCCAGTAGTATGGGGACCCGAGAGACCCAGTACTTC. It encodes CASSMGTRETQYF.

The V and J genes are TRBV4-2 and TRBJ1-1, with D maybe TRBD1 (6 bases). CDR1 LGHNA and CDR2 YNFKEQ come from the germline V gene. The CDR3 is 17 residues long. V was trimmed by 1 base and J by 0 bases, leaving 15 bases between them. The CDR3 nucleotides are TGTGCCAGCAGCCAAGTAGGGACAAGTGCCCTGAACACTGAAGCTTTCTTT. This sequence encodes CASSQVGTSALNTEAFF.

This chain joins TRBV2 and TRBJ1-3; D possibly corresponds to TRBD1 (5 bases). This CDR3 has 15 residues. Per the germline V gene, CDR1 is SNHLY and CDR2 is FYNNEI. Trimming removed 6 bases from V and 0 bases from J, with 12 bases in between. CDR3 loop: CASRGPGRSGNTIYF. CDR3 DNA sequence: TGTGCCAGCAGGGGACCGGGCCGCTCTGGAAACACCATATATTTT. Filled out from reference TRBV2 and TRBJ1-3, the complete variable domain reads EPEVTQTPSHQVTQMGQEVILRCVPISNHLYFYWYRQILGQKVEFLVSFYNNEISEKSEIFDDQFSVERPDGSNFTLKIRSTKLEDSAMYFCASRGPGRSGNTIYFGEGSWLTVV.

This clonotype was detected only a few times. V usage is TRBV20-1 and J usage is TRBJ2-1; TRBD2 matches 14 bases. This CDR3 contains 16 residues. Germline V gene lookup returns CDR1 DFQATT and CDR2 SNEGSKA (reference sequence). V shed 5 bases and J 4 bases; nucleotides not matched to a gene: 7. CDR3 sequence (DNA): TGCAGTGCTGAGTGGACTAGCGGGGGGTCTTACAATGAGCAGTTCTTC. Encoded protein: CSAEWTSGGSYNEQFF.

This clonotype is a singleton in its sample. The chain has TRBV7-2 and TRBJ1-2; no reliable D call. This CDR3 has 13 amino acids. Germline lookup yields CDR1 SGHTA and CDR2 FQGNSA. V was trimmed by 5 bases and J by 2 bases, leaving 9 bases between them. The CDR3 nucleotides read TGTGCCAGCAGCCCCCCGACCAACTATGGCTACACCTTC. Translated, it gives CASSPPTNYGYTF.

The CDR3 DNA is TGCGCCAGCAGCCAAGCGGGACTAGCGGGAAGAGCGCCAGGCTACGAGCAGTACTTC. As protein: CASSQAGLAGRAPGYEQYF. V is TRBV4-1 and J is TRBJ2-5; 13 positions agree with TRBD2. The J call is doubtful: the DNA matches TRBJ2-7 better. The V gene's germline CDR1 is MGHRA and CDR2 YSYEKL. The CDR3 is 19 amino acids.

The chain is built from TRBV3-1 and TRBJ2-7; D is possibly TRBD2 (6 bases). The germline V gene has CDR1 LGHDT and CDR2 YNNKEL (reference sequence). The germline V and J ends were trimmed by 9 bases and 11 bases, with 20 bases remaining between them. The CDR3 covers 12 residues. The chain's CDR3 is CARGTGGLTKYF. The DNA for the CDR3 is TGTGCCAGGGGGACTGGCGGGCTCACTAAGTACTTC.

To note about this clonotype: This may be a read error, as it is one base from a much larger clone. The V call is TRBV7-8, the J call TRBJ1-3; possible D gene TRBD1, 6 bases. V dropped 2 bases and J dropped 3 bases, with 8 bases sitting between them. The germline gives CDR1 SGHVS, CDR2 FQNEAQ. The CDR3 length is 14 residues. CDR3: CASSLSGVGNTIYF. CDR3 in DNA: TGTGCCAGCAGCTTATCAGGGGTTGGAAACACCATATATTTT.

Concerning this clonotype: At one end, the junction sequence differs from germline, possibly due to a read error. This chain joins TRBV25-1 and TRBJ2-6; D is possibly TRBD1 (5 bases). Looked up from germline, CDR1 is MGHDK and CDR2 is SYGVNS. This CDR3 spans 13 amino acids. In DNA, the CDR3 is TGTGCCAGCGGACACCCTGGGGCCAACGTCCAGACTTTC. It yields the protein CASGHPGANVQTF.

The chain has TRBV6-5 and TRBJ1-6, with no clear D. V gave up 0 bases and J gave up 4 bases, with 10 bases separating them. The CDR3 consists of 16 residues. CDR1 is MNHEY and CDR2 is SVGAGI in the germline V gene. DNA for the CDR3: TGTGCCAGCAGTTACTCGAATGGCTTTTATAATTCACCCCTCCACTTT. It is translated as CASSYSNGFYNSPLHF.

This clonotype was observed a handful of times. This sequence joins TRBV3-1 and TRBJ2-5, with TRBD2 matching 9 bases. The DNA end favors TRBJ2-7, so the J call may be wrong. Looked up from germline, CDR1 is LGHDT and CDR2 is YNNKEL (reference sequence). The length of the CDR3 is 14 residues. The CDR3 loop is CASSQVAGAIEQYF. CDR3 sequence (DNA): TGTGCCAGCAGCCAAGTAGCGGGAGCTATCGAGCAGTACTTC.

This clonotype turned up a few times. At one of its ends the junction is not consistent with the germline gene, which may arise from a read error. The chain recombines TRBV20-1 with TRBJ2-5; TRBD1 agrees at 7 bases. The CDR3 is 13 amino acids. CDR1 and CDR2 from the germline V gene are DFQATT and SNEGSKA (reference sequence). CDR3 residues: CSAGDTGVETQYF. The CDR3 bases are TGCAGTGCTGGAGACACAGGGGTAGAGACCCAGTACTTC.

Here the CDR3 DNA reads TGCAGTGCTAGAGAGATGGACAGGGGGCTCAATGAGCAGTTCTTC. Its protein product is CSAREMDRGLNEQFF. The chain recombines TRBV20-1 with TRBJ2-1, with 11 positions matching TRBD1. The CDR3 spans 15 residues. Per germline, CDR1 DFQATT and CDR2 SNEGSKA (reference sequence). V trimming: 0 bases; J trimming: 6 bases; junction bases outside the gene matches: 4.

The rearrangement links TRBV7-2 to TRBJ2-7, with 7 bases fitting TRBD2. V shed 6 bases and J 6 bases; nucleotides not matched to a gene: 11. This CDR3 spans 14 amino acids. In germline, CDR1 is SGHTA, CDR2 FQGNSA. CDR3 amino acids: CASRSGASRFEQYF. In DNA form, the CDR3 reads TGTGCCAGCAGGAGCGGGGCGTCGCGCTTCGAGCAGTACTTC.

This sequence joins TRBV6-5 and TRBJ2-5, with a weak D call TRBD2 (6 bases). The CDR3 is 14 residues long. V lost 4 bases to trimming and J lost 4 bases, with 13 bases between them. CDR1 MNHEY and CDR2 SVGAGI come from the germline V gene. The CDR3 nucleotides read TGTGCCAGCAGTTCACCCAGCGGGCCAGAGACCCAGTACTTC. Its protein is CASSSPSGPETQYF.

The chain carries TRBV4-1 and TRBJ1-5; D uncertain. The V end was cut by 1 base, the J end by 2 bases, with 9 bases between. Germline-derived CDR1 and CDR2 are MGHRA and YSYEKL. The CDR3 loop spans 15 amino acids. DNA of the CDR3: TGCGCCAGCAGCCAAGGGGCCCGGGGCAATCAGCCCCAGCATTTT. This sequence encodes CASSQGARGNQPQHF.

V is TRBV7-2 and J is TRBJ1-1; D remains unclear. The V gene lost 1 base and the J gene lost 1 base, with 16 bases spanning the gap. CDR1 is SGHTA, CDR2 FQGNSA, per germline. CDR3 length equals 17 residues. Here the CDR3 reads CASSLDNWNVKNTEAFF. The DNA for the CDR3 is TGTGCCAGCAGCTTAGACAATTGGAATGTAAAGAACACTGAAGCTTTCTTT.

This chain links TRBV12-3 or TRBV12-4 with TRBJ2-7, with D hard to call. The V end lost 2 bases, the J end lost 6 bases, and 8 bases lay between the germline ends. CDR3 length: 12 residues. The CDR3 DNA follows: TGTGCCAGCAGTTTAAGACATGCCGAGCAGTACTTC. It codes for CASSLRHAEQYF.

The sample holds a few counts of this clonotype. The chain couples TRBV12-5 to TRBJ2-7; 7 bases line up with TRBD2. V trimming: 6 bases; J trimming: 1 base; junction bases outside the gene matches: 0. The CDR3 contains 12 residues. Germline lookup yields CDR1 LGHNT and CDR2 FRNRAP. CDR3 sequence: CASGGGSYEQYF. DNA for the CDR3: TGTGCTAGTGGCGGGGGGTCCTACGAGCAGTACTTC.

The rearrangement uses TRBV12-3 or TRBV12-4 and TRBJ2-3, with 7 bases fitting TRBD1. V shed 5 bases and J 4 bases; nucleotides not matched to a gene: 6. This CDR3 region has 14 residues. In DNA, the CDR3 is TGTGCCAGCAGTCCTGACAGGGCGGCAGATACGCAGTATTTT. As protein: CASSPDRAADTQYF.

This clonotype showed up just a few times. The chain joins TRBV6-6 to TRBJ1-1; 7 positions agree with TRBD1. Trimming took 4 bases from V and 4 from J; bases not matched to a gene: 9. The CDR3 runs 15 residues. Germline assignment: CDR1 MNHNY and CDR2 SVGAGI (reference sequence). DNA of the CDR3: TGTGCCAGCAGTTCCCCCGGGACAGAGATCACTGAAGCTTTCTTT. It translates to CASSSPGTEITEAFF.

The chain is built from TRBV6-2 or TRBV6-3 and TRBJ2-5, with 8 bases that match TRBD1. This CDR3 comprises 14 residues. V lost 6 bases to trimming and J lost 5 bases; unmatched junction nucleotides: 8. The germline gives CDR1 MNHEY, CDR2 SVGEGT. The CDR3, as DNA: TGTGCCAGCAGGCGGGACAGGTTATTGGAGACCCAGTACTTC. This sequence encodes CASRRDRLLETQYF.

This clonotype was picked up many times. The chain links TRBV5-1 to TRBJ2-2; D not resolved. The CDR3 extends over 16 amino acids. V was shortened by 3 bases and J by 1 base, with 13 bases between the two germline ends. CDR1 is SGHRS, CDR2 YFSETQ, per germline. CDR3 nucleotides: TGCGCCAGCAGCTGGGAAACTTCCCAGAACACCGGGGAGCTGTTTTTT. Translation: CASSWETSQNTGELFF.

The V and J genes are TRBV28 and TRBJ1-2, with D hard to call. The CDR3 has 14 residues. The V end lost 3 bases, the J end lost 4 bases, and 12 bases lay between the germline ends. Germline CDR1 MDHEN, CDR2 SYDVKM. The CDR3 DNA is TGTGCCAGCAGTTTTAGCCCGCTCTTCTATGGCTACACCTTC. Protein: CASSFSPLFYGYTF.

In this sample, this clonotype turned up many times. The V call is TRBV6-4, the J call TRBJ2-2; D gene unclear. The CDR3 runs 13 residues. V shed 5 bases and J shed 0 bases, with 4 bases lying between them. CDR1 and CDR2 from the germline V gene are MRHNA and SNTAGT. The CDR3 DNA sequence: TGTGCCAGCAGTACAACGAACACCGGGGAGCTGTTTTTT. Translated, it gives CASSTTNTGELFF.